The sequence of this T cell receptor beta chain was determined in a study of blood T cell repertoires in COVID-19. Study at large: PBMCs, B-cell-depleted T cells, or T cells provided the cDNA or gDNA that made up the material.

How the authors handled the data: Reference gene primers were amplified, and this amplification served to estimate nucleated cell counts. TCRdb's table, derived via immunoSEQ multiplex PCR, lists solely in-frame clones and lacks some. V and J calls and clone size are given by that table; D and trimming were obtained from the DNA. In the table there are under 65,000 clones, around 93% of which are singletons. The V gene lost 3 bases and the J gene lost 0 bases, with 9 bases spanning the gap. This CDR3 contains 14 residues. Germline CDR1 SGHRS, CDR2 YFSETQ. The sample was peripheral blood. The sequence came from a man in his fifties or sixties with acute or convalescent COVID-19. This chain connects TRBV5-1 to TRBJ1-2; D is undetermined. The CDR3 here is CASSSPPSNYGYTF. DNA of the CDR3: TGCGCCAGCAGCTCCCCCCCATCTAACTATGGCTACACCTTC.